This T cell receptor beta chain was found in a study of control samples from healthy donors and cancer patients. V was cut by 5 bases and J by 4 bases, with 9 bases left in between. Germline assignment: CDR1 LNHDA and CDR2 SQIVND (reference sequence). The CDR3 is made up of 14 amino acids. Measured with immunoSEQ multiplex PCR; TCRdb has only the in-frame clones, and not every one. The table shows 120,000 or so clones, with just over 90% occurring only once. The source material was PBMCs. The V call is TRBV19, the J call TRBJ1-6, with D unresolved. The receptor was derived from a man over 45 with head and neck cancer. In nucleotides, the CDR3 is TGTGCCAGTAGTGAGGCCGGTTATAATTCACCCCTCCACTTT. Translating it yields CASSEAGYNSPLHF.